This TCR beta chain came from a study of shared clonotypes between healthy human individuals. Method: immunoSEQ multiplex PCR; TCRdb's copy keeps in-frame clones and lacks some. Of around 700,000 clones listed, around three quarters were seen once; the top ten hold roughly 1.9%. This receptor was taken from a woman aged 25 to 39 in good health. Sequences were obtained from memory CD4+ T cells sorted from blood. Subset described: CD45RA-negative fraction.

The CDR3 loop reads CASSTRTSYEQYF. In DNA, the CDR3 is TGTGCCAGCAGCACCCGGACGTCCTACGAGCAGTACTTC. The chain carries TRBV7-9 and TRBJ2-7; D is ambiguous. The germline V gene has CDR1 SEHNR and CDR2 FQNEAQ (reference sequence). The CDR3 loop spans 13 amino acids. V was cut by 5 bases and J by 1 base, with 9 bases left in between.